This TCR beta chain was identified in a study of T cells after yellow fever vaccination. Overall study results and limits: A limited proportion of clonotypes was detected within both the CD4 and CD8 compartments. Post-booster repertoires contained most primary-vaccination clones again (around 97% CD4, approximately 88% CD8).

Making TCR cDNA involved 5'RACE template switching, which added UMIs and a universal primer site. TCRdb analysed the 5' RACE reads with MiXCR anew, one entry per CDR3 protein. The table records around 310,000 distinct CDR3 sequences, around 4.4% of them present only once. This clonotype was picked up many times. Antigen specificity is unknown. The CDR3 is made up of 11 amino acids. The V end lost 6 bases, the J end lost 8 bases, and 8 bases lay between the germline ends. Germline V gene sequence: CDR1 MNHEY, CDR2 SVGEGT. This sequence joins TRBV6-2 or TRBV6-3 and TRBJ2-1; D remains unclear. The source is a man between 18 and 35 years old who received the YFV17D yellow fever vaccine. Sample: PBMCs, taken 15 days after the yellow fever booster vaccination. The CDR3 DNA reads TGTGCCAGCAGATTAGCACATGAGCAGTTCTTC. Translated: CASRLAHEQFF.